This paragraph reports one TCR beta chain. What it binds is not known. The entry originates in a study of T cell repertoires in cytomegalovirus infection. Turning to the study itself: Use of recently identified HLA-C-restricted and well-studied HLA-B-restricted CMV epitopes was part of the study. TCR beta signatures that were public indicated CMV infection and matching HLA type. Findings and caveats of the study: CMV-specific TCR beta clonotypes restricted by HLA-C were the ones dominating the ex vivo response.

This CDR3 is 15 amino acids long. CDR1 is LGHNA and CDR2 is YSLEER in the germline V gene. With 1 base clipped from V and 7 bases from J, the junction kept 3 bases outside the gene matches. In TCRdb, the reads were re-called with MiXCR into one record per CDR3 protein. The sample yields approximately 590,000 distinct CDR3 sequences, roughly 43% seen once. The sequence was collected from a human donor in good health (CMV status not recorded). Some clones in this sample may be carry-over from other donors' samples. The chain combines TRBV4-3 with TRBJ1-6; 8 bases are shared with TRBD1. The starting material was cultured PBMCs, obtained from culture after CMV antigen stimulation. The CDR3 spells CASSQADRVNSPLHF. The CDR3 coding sequence is TGCGCCAGCAGCCAAGCGGACAGGGTAAATTCACCCCTCCACTTT.